This T cell receptor (beta chain) derives from a study of shared clonotypes between healthy human individuals. Broader study findings: Several donors shared approximately 5% of their naive CD4 clonotypes.

The naive CD8 population came from CD45RO-negative cells selected for CCR7, without terminally differentiated effector memory CD45RA+ cells. About this clone: Antigen unknown.

The length of the CDR3 is 15 residues. V lost 2 bases to trimming and J lost 1 base; unmatched junction nucleotides: 4. Germline CDR1 is MNHNY and CDR2 is SVGAGI (reference sequence). Sequenced by immunoSEQ multiplex PCR; TCRdb stores in-frame clones only, minus some. The sample has about 2.2 million clones, 93% seen once. The sequencing sample was made of naive CD8+ T cells from PBMCs. V and J are TRBV6-6 and TRBJ2-7, with 8 bases lining up with TRBD2. This receptor was taken from a young man in good health. Some clones in this sample may be carry-over from other donors' samples. CDR3: CASSYHSGTSYEQYF. The DNA of the CDR3 is TGTGCCAGCAGTTACCATAGCGGGACGTCCTACGAGCAGTACTTC.